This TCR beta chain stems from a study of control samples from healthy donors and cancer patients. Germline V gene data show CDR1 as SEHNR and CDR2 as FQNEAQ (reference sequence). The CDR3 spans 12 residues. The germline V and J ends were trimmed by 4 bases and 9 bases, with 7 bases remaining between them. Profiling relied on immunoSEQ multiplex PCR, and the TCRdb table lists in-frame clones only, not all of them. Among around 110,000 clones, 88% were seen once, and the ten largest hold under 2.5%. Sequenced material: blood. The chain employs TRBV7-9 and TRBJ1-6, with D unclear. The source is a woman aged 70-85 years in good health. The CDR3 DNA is TGTGCCAGCAGCTCACCAGTTTCACCCCTCCACTTT. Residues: CASSSPVSPLHF. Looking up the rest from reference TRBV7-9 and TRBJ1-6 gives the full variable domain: DTGVSQNPRHKITKRGQNVTFRCDPISEHNRLYWYRQTLGQGPEFLTYFQNEAQLEKSRLLSDRFSAERPKGSFSTLEIQRTEQGDSAMYLCASSSPVSPLHFGNGTRLTVT.